These T cell receptor beta chains were read from a single sample in a study of control samples from healthy donors and cancer patients. TCRdb's table, derived via immunoSEQ multiplex PCR, lists solely in-frame clones and lacks some. The data show approximately 100,000 clones, around nine tenths seen once. The specimen sequenced was blood. These receptors all come from a man aged 25 to 45 in good health. CDR3s include the opening cysteine and the closing phenylalanine or tryptophan. A D gene is named only where the DNA matches it firmly. Not all rows give a size; the values are once, few, many and, for expanded clones, a class.

d_gene	v_gene	abundance	CDR3aa
NA	TRBV10-2	NA	CASSEGGNYGYTF
NA	TRBV11-2	few	CASSLGRDTEAFF
NA	TRBV5-1	NA	CASSLAGNNSPLHF
TRBD2	TRBV11-3	NA	CASSLDLTGGPQYF
TRBD1	TRBV29-1	NA	CSVERGQRPGKAFF
TRBD2	TRBV14	NA	CASSQGLKREVYNEQFF
TRBD1	TRBV19	NA	CASSAFIGTGNYNEQFF
TRBD1	TRBV25-1	NA	CATRPQQGAGETQYF
TRBD2	TRBV7-9	few	CASSLISSVGGTDYEQYF
NA	TRBV9	NA	CASSVEASPTGELFF
TRBD1	TRBV14	NA	CASSHPNRGGHTEAFF
TRBD1	TRBV7-9	once	CASSTGTGDSGNTIYF
TRBD1	TRBV7-3	many	CASSLTGTGRGYTF
NA	TRBV7-8	NA	CASSLGPTDSNQPQHF
TRBD2	TRBV27	NA	CASSPGTSGEGYNEQFF
TRBD1	TRBV5-6	once	CASSPSFRDRHNTEAFF
TRBD1	TRBV27	NA	CASGPLTGVSGELFF
NA	TRBV5-5	few	CASSPGQETQYF
TRBD2	TRBV6-4	NA	CASSDPQGTSGRDFYNEQFF
TRBD1	TRBV10-3	NA	CAASNNQGVTEAFF
NA	TRBV11-2	NA	CASKTGQPFSYEQYF
NA	TRBV29-1	NA	CSVFGPQTGELFF
NA	TRBV7-9	once	CASSLEWGAETQYF
NA	TRBV27	NA	CASSLSNYLSTDTQYF
NA	TRBV11-2	NA	CASSQNRFYEQYF
TRBD1	TRBV29-1	once	CSVETGGNEQYF
TRBD1	TRBV4-3	NA	CASSQDHLTGVSYEQYF
NA	TRBV7-2	once	CASGRSSYEQYF
TRBD1	TRBV30	NA	CAWRTGSGMNTEAFF
NA	TRBV7-9	NA	CASSQEGPHNEQFF
NA	TRBV30	few	CAWTPGPSNTGELFF
NA	TRBV5-1	once	CASSFGNDIQYF
TRBD1	TRBV7-9	NA	CASSAGTVQETQYF
NA	TRBV19	NA	CASMNSQKNIQYF
TRBD2	TRBV5-1	NA	CASSTGLAGGPLSTDTQYF
NA	TRBV4-1	NA	CASSQDTRDDYGYTF
NA	TRBV27	NA	CASCLLSGGGGGSYEQYF
TRBD1	TRBV5-4	NA	CASSQGQGEEKLFF
NA	TRBV11-1	few	CASSPRGPPSDLFF
NA	TRBV10-3	NA	CAISPGAANEKLFF
TRBD2	TRBV11-3	NA	CASSWGGGGREDTQYF
TRBD1	TRBV7-9	NA	CASSSWDREGRKLFF
NA	TRBV7-3	NA	CASSSQQGADTQYF
TRBD2	TRBV27	NA	CASSLGLAGGQNEQFF
NA	TRBV5-1	NA	CASSLQDSSGYTF
NA	TRBV28	NA	CASSLRLAGDTQYF
NA	TRBV5-6	once	CASSLLGGGNEQFF
NA	TRBV3-1/TRBV3-2	once	CASSQGVGELFF
TRBD1	TRBV20-1	NA	CSLPTGGEQYF
NA	TRBV3-1/TRBV3-2	NA	CASSPVTGELFF